This TCR beta chain stems from a study of T-cell reconstitution after alpha-beta-depleted transplantation in children. The CDR3 sequence is 14 residues long. Germline V gene lookup returns CDR1 LGHNA and CDR2 YNFKEQ. Between the trimmed V and J ends, which lost 0 bases and 4 bases, there was a span of 9 bases. Preparing the TCRbeta library involved the use of unique molecular identifiers. TCRdb reanalysed the PCR reads using MiXCR and keeps one entry per CDR3 protein. The sample records approximately 99,000 distinct CDR3 sequences, 5.5% to 7% being singletons. V gene TRBV4-2 combines with J gene TRBJ1-2; TRBD1 might be the D (5 bases). The TCR sequence derives from a male patient aged 2 to 10 who had a stem cell transplant for acute lymphoblastic leukemia, so the T cells may come from the graft donor. Source: PBMCs, mostly from graft donor cells, taken 360 days after TCRalphabeta/CD19-depleted stem cell transplant. The CDR3 DNA sequence: TGTGCCAGCAGCCAAGATGCCAGGGCCTATGGCTACACCTTC. Its translation is CASSQDARAYGYTF.